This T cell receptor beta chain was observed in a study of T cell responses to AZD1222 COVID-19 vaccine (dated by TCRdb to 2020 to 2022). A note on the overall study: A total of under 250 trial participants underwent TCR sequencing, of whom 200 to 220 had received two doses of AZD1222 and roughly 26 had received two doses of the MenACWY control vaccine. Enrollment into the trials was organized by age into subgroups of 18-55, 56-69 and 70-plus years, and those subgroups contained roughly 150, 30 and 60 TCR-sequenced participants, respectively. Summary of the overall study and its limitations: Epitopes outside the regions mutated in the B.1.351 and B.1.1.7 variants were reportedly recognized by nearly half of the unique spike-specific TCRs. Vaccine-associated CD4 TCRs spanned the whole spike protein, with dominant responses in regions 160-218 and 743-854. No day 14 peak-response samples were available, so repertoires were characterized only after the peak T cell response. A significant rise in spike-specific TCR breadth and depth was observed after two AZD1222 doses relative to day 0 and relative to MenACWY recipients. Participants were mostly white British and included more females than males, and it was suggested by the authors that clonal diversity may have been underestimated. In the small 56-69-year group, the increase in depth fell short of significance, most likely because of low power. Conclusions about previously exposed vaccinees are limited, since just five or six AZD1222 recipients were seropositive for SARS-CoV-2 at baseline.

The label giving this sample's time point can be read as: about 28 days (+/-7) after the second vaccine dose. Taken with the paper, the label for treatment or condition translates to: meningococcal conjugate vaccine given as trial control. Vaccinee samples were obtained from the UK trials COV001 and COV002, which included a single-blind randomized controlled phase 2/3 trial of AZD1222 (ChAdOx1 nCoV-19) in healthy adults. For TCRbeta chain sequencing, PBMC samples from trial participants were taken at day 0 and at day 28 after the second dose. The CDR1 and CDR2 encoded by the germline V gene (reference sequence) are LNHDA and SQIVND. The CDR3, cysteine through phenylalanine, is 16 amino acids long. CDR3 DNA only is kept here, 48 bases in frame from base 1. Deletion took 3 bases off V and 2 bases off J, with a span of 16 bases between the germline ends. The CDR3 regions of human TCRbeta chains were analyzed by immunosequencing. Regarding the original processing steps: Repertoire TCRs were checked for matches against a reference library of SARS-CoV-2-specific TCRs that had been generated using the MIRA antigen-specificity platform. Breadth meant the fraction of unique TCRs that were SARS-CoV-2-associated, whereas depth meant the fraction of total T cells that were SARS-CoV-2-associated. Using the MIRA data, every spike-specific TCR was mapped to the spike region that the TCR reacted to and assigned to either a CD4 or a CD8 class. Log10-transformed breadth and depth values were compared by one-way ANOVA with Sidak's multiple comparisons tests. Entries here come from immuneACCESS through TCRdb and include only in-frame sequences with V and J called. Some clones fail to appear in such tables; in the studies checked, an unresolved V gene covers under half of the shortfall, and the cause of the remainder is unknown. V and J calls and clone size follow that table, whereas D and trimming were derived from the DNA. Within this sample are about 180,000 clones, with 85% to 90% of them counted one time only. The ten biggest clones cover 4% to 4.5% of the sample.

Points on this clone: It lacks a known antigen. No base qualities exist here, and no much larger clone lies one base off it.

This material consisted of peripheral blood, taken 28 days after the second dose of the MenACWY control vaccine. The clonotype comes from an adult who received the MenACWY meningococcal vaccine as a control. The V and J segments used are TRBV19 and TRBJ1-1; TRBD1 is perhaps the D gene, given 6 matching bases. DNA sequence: TGTGCCAGTAGTATGACGTTTGGGGGCCCTAACACTGAAGCTTTCTTT. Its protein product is CASSMTFGGPNTEAFF.